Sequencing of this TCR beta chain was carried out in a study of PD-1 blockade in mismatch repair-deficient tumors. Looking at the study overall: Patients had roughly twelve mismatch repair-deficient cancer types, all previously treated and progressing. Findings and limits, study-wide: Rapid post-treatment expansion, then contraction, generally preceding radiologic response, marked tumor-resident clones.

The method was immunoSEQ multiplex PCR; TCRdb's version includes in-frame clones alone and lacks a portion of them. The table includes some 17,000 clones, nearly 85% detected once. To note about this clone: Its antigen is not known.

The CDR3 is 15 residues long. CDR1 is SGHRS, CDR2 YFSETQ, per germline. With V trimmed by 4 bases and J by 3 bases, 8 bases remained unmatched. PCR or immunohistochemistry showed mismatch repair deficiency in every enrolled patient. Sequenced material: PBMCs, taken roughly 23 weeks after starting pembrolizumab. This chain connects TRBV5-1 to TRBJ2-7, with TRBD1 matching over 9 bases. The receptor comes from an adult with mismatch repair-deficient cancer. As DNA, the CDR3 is TGCGCCAGCAGCGCCGGGACAGGGAATGTCTACGAGCAGTACTTC. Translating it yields CASSAGTGNVYEQYF.